This TCR beta chain was identified during a study of T cell clonotyping in hematopoietic cell transplantation (dated by TCRdb to the early 2020s). Regarding the complete study: A total of fewer than 150 blood samples were gathered in the study from fewer than 40 consecutive transplant recipients along with their related donors. Recruitment of patients was conducted between September 2015 and January 2017, and follow-up was continued until September 2020 or death.

TCR beta CDR3 regions were amplified from genomic DNA with the immunoSEQ assay, a bias-controlled multiplex PCR using V- and J-specific primers. A second PCR step added a proprietary barcode and Illumina adapter sequences to the CDR3 amplicons. An Illumina MiSeq instrument was used for sequencing of the CDR3 libraries. As for how the authors treated the data: immunoSEQ Analyzer 3.0 was used for export and quality control, with R Bioconductor and Immunarch used for downstream analyses. Only productive rearrangements within the normalized downsampled data set were used in the calculation of repertoire metrics. In the normalized cohort, a clonotype counted as pathologically expanded if the clonotype was larger than 5 templates. The Inverse Simpson Index served as the measure of repertoire diversity. To capture all clonotypes, CMV-specificity analyses were performed on the non-normalized data set. The clones in this table, taken by TCRdb from immuneACCESS, are in-frame only. Not every clone is retained; where verified, under half of the shortfall comes from an unresolved V gene, and the cause of the rest is unknown. That table is the source of V, J and clone size, and D and trimming were worked out from the DNA. This sample comprises 7,000 or so clones, approximately 35% of them detected only once. The top ten clonotypes cover roughly 18% of the sample.

Paper-wide results and their limitations: Sample size was limited, and cells were not sorted, so CD4 and CD8 repertoire contributions could not be separated. Overlap with donor repertoires was found for only a small fraction of recipient repertoires, with over 95% found to appear de novo at the given depth. Recipient TCR diversity fell after transplant, with pathologically expanded clonotypes rising progressively from day 30 to day 180. Broader TCR repertoire diversity after transplant was predicted by Inverse Simpson Index values from donors and from recipients before transplant.

This specimen's time point label, per the study, means: 30 days after allo-HCT. Blood from recipients was drawn about 28 days before transplant and again at days 30, 100 and 180 after transplant. Nuclei Lysis Solution was used to extract genomic DNA from fresh or cryopreserved unfractionated peripheral blood mononuclear cells. V and J are truncated by 3 bases and 2 bases respectively, leaving an intervening sequence of 2 bases. The CDR3 spans 12 residues, from the cysteine through the phenylalanine. Only the CDR3 region is kept as DNA, spanning 36 bases read in frame from base 1. The germline V gene provides CDR1 MGHRA and CDR2 YSYEKL. Comments on this clone: This clone's antigen is unknown. No base quality values were provided; no much bigger clone lies one nucleotide off.

The chain uses TRBV4-1 and TRBJ2-1; no D gene call is confident. This sample comprised peripheral blood mononuclear cells, obtained 30 days after allogeneic stem cell transplant. This TCR was recovered from a female patient over 55 who had an allogeneic stem cell transplant, so the T cells may come from the graft donor. Some clones in this sample may be carry-over from other donors' samples. The DNA sequence reads TGCGCCAGCAGCCACCCCTACAATGAGCAGTTCTTC. Protein translation: CASSHPYNEQFF.